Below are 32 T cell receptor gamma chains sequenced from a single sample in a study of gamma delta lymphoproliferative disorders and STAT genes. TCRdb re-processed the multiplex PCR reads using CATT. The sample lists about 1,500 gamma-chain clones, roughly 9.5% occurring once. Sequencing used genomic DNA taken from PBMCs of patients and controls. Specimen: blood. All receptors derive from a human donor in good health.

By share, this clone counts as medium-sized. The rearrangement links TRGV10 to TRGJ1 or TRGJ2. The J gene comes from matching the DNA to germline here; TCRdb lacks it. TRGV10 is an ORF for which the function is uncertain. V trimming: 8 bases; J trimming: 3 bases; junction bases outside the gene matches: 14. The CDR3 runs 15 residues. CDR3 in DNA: TGTGCTGCGTGGGATTCCTCGGGCCTTTATTATAAGAAACTCTTT. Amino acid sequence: CAAWDSSGLYYKKLF.

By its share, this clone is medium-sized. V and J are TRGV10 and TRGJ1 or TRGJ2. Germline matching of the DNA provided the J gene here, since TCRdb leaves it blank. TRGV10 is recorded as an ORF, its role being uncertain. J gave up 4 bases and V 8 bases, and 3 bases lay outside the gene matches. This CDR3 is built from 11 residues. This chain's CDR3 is CAAWEYYKKLF. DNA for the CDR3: TGTGCTGCGTGGGAGTATTATAAGAAACTCTTT.

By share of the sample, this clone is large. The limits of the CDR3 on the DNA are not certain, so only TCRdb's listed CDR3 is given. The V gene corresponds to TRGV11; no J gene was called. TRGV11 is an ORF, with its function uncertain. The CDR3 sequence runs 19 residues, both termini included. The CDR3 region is CTTVPAGLGVNLNYYKKLF.

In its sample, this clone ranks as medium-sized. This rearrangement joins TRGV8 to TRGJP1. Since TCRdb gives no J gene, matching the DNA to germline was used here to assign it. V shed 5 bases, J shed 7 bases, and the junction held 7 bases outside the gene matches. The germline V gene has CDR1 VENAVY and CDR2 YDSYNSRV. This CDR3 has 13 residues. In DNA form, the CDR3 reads TGTGCCACCTGGGTACGGGGTGGTTGGTTCAAGATATTT. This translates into CATWVRGGWFKIF.

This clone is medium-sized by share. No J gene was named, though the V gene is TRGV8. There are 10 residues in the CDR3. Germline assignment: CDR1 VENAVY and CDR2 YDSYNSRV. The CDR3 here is CATWDRLGLF. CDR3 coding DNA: TGTGCCACCTGGGATAGGCTGGGGCTCTTT.

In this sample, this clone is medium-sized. The CDR3 nucleotides read TGTGCCACCTGGGACGGTAGTGATTGGATCAAGACGTTT. Translating gives CATWDGSDWIKTF. The V gene is TRGV2, the J gene TRGJP2. The J gene was missing in TCRdb and was found by matching the end of the DNA to germline. The V gene end was trimmed by 1 base and the J gene end by 4 bases; junction bases not matched to a gene: 0. CDR1 is EGSNGY, CDR2 YDSYNSKV, per germline. This CDR3 has 13 residues.

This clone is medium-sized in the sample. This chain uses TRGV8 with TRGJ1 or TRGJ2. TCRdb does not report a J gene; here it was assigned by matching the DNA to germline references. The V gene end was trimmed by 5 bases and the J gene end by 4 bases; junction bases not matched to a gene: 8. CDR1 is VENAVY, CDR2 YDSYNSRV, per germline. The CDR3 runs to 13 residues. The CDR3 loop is CATWGPTYYKKLF. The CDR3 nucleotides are TGTGCCACCTGGGGCCCAACCTATTATAAGAAACTCTTT.

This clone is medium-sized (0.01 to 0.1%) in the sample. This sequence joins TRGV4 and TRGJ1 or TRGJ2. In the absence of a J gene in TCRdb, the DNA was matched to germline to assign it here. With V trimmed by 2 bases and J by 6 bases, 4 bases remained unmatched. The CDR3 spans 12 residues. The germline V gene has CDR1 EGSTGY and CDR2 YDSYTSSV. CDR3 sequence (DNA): TGTGCCACCTGGGATGTTCGTTATAAGAAACTCTTT. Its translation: CATWDVRYKKLF.

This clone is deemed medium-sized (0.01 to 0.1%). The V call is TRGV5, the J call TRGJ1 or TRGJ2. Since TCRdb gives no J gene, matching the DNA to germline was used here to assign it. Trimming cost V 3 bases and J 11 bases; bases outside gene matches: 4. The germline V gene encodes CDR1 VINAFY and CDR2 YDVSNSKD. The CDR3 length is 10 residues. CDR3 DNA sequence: TGTGCCACCTGGGACGGGGAGAAACTCTTT. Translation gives CATWDGEKLF.

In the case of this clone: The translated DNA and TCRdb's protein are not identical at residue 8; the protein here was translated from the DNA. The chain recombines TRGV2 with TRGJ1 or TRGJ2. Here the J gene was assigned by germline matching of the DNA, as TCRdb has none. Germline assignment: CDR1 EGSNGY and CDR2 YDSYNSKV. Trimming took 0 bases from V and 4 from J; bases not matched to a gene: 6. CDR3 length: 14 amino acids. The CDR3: CATWDGPEYYKKLF. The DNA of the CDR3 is TGTGCCACCTGGGACGGGCCAGAATATTATAAGAAACTCTTT.

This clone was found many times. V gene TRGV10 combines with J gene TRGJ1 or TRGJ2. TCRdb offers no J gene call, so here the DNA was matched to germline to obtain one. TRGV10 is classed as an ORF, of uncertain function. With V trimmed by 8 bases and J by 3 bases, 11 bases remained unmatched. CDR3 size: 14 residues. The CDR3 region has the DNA TGTGCTGCGTGGGATTATAAAACTTATTATAAGAAACTCTTT. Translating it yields CAAWDYKTYYKKLF.

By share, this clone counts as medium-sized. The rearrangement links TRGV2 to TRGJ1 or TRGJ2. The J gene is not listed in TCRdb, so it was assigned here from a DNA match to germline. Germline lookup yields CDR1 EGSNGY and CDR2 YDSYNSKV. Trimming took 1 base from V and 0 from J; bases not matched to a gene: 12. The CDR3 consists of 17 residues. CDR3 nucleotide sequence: TGTGCCACCTGGGACGGCCGGTACATCCTGAATTATTATAAGAAACTCTTT. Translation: CATWDGRYILNYYKKLF.

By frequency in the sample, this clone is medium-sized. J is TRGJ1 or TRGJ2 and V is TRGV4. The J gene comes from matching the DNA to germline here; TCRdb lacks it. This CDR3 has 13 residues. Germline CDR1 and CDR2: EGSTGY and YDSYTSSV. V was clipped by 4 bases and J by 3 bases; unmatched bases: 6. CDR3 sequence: CATWEGLYYKKLF. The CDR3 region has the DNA TGTGCCACCTGGGAGGGCCTTTATTATAAGAAACTCTTT.

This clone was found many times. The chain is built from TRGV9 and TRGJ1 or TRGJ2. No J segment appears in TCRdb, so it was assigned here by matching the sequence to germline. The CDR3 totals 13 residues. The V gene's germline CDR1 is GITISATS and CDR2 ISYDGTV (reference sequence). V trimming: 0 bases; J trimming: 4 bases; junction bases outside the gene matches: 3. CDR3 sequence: CALWEVTYYKKLF. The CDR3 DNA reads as TGTGCCTTGTGGGAGGTGACCTATTATAAGAAACTCTTT.

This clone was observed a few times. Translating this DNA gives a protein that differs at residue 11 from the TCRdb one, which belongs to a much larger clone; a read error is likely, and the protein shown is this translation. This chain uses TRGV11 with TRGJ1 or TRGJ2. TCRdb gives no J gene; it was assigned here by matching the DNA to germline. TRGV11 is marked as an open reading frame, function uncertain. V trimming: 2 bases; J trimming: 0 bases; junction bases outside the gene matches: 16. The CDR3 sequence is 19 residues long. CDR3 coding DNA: TGTGCCTGCTGGATTAGGCCGGGGAGTTGGAGACTGAATTATTATAAGAAACTCTTT. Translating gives CACWIRPGSWRLNYYKKLF.

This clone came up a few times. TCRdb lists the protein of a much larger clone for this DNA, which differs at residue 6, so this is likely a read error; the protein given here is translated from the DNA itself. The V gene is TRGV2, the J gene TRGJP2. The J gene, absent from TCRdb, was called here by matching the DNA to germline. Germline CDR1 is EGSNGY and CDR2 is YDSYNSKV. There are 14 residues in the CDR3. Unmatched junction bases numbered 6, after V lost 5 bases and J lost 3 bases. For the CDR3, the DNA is TGTGCCACCTGGGGCACCGGTAGTGATTGGATCAAGACGTTT. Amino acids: CATWGTGSDWIKTF.

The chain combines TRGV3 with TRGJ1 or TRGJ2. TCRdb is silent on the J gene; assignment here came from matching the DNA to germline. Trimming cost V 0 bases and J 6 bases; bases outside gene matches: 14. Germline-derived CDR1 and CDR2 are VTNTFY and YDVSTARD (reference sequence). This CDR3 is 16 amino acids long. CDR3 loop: CATWDRRIGRFYKKLF. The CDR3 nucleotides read TGTGCCACCTGGGACAGGCGAATCGGTCGGTTTTATAAGAAACTCTTT.

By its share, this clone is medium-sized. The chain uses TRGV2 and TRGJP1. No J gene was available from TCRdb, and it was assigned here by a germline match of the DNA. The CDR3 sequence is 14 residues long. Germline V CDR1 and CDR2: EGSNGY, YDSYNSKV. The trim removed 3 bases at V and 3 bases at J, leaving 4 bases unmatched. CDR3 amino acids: CATWDRPTGWFKIF. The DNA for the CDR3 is TGTGCCACCTGGGACCGCCCCACTGGTTGGTTCAAGATATTT.

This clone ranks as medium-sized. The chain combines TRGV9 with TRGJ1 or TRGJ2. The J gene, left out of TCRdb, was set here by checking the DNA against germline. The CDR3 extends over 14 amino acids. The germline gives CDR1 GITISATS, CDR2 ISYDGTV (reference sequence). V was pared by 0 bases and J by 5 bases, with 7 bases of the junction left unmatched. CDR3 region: CALWEVLLDYKKLF. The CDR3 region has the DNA TGTGCCTTGTGGGAGGTGTTGTTGGATTATAAGAAACTCTTT.

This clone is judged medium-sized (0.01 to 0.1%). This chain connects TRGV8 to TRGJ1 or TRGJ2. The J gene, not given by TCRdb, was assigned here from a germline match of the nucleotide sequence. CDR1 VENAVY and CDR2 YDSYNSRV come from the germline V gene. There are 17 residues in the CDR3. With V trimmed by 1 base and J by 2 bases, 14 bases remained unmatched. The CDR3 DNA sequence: TGTGCCACCTGGGATAGAAGAGGGTGGGGAGATTATTATAAGAAACTCTTT. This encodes CATWDRRGWGDYYKKLF.

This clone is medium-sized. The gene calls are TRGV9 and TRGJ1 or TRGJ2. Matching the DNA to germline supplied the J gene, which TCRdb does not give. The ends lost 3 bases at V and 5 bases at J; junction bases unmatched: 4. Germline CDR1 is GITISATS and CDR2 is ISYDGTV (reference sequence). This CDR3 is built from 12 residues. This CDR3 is CALWEKNYKKLF. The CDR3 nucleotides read TGTGCCTTGTGGGAGAAAAATTATAAGAAACTCTTT.

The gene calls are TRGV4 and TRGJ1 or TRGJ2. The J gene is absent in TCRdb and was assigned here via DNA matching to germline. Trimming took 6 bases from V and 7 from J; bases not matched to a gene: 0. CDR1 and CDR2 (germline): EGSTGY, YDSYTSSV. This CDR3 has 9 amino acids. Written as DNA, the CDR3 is TGTGCCACCTGGTATAAGAAACTCTTT. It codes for CATWYKKLF.

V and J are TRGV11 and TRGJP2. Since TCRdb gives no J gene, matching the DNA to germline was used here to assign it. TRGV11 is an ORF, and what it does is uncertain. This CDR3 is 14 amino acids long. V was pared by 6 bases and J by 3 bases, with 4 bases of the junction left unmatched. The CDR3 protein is CACWIVGSDWIKTF. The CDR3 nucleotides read TGTGCCTGCTGGATTGTGGGTAGTGATTGGATCAAGACGTTT.

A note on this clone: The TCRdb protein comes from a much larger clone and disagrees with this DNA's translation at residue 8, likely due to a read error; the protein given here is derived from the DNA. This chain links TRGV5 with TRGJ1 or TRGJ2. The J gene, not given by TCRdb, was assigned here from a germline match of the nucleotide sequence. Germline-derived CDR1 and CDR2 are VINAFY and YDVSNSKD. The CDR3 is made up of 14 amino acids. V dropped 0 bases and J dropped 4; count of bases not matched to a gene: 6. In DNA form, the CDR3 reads TGTGCCACCTGGGACAGGTACTGGTATTATAAGAAACTCTTT. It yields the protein CATWDRYWYYKKLF.

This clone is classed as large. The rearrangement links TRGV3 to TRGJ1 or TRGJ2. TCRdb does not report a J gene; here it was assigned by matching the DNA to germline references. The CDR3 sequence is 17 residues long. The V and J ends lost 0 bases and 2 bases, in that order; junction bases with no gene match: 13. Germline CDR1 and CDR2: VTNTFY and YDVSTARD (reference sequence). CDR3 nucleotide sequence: TGTGCCACCTGGGACAGGTCTCCATCCCCGTATTATTATAAGAAACTCTTT. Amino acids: CATWDRSPSPYYYKKLF.

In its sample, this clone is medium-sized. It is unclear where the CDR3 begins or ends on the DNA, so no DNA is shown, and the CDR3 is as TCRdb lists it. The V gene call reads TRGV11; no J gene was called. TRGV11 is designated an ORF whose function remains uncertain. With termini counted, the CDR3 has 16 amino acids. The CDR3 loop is CTTVPAGLGVYYKKLF.

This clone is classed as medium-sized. The CDR3 DNA follows: TGTGCTGCGTGGGATTTTAAACTCTTT. It yields the protein CAAWDFKLF. J gene calling gave no result, while the V gene is TRGV10. TRGV10 is given ORF status, its function remaining uncertain. The CDR3 runs to 9 residues.

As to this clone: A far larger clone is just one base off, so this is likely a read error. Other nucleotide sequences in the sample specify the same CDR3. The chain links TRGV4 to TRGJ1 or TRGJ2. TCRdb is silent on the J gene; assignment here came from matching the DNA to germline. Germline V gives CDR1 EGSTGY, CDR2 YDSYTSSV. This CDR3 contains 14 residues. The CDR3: CATINRQTYYKKLF. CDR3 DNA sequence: TGTGCTACCATTAACCGACAAACTTATTATAAGAAACTCTTT.

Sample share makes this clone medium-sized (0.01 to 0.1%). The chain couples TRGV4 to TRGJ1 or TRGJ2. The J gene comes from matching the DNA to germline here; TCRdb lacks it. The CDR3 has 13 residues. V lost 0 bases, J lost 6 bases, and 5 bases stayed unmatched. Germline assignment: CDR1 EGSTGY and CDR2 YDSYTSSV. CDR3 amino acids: CATWDGPGYKKLF. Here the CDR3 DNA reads TGTGCCACCTGGGATGGGCCAGGTTATAAGAAACTCTTT.

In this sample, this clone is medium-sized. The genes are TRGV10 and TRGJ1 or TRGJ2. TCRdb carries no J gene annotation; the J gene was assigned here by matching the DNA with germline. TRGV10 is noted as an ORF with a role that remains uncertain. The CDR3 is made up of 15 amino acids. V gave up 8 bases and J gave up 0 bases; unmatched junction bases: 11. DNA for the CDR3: TGTGCTGCGTGGGATACTGCGAGGAATTATTATAAGAAACTCTTT. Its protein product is CAAWDTARNYYKKLF.

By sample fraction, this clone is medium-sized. The CDR3 is CATWDFRYKKLF. Written as DNA, the CDR3 is TGTGCCACCTGGGATTTTCGTTATAAGAAACTCTTT. The rearrangement uses TRGV4 and TRGJ1 or TRGJ2. TCRdb records no J gene; here it was assigned by comparing the DNA to germline. The CDR3 totals 12 residues. The junction had 5 bases not matched to a gene; V was cut back by 3 bases and J by 6 bases. Germline lookup yields CDR1 EGSTGY and CDR2 YDSYTSSV.

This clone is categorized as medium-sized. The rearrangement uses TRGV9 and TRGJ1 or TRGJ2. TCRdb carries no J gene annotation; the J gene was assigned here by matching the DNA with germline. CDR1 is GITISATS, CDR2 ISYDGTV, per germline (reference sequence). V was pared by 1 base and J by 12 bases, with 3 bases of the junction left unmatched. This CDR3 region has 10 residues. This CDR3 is CALWEVRKLF. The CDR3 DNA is TGTGCCTTGTGGGAGGTAAGGAAACTCTTT.